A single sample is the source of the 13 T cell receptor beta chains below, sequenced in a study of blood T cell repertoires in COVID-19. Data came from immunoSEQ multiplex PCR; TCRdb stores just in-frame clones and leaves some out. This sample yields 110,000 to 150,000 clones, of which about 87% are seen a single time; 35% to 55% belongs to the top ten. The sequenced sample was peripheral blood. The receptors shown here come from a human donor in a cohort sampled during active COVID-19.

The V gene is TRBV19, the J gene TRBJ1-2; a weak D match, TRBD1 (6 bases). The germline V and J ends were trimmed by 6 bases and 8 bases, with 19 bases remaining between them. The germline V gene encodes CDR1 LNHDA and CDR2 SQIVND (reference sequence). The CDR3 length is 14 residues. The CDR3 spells CASSIGTRGVGYTF. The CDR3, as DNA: TGTGCCAGTAGCATCGGGACAAGGGGTGTCGGCTACACCTTC.

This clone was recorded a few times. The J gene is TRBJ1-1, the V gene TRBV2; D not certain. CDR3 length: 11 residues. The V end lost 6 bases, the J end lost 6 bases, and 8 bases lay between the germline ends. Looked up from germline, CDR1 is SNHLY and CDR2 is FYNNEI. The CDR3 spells CASREGSEAFF. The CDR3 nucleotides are TGTGCCAGCAGAGAGGGCTCTGAAGCTTTCTTT. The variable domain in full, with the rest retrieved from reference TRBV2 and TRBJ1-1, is EPEVTQTPSHQVTQMGQEVILRCVPISNHLYFYWYRQILGQKVEFLVSFYNNEISEKSEIFDDQFSVERPDGSNFTLKIRSTKLEDSAMYFCASREGSEAFFGQGTRLTVV.

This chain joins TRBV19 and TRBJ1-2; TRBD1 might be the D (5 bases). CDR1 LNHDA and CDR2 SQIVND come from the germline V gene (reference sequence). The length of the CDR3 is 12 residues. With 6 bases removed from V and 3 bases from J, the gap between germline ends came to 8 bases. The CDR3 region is CASRGGDYGYTF. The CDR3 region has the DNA TGTGCCAGTAGGGGGGGTGACTATGGCTACACCTTC.

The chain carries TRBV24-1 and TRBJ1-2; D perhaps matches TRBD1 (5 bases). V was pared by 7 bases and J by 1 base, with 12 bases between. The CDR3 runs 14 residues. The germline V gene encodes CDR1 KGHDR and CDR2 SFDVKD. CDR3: CATSPGLLNYGYTF. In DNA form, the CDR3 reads TGTGCCACCAGCCCGGGACTGCTTAACTATGGCTACACCTTC.

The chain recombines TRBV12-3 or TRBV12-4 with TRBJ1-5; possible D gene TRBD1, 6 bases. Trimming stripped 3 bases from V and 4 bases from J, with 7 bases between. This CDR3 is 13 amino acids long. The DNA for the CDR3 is TGTGCCAGCAGTTTTGGACAGAATCAGCCCCAGCATTTT. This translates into CASSFGQNQPQHF.

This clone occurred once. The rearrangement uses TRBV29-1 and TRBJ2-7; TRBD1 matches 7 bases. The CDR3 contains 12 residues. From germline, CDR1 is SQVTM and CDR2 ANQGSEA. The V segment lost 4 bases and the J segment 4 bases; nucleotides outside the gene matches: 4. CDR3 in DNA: TGCAGCGTTGCCTGGGACAGTTACGAGCAGTACTTC. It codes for CSVAWDSYEQYF.

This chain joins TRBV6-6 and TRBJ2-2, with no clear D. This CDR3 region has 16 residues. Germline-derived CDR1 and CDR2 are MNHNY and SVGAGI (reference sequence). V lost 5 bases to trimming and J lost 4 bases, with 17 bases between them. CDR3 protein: CASSPRQGLTTGELFF. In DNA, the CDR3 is TGTGCCAGCAGTCCACGACAAGGCCTAACCACCGGGGAGCTGTTTTTT.

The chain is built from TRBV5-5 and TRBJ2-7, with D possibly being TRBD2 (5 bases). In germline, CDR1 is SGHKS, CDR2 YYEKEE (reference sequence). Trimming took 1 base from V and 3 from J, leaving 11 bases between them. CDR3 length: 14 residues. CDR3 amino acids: CASSLHVGDYEQYV. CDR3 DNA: TGTGCCAGCAGCTTGCACGTCGGGGACTACGAGCAGTACGTC.

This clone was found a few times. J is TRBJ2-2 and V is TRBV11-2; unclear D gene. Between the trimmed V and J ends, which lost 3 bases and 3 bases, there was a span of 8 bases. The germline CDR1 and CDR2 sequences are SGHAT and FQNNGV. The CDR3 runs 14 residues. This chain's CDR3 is CASSFQVYTGELFF. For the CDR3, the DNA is TGTGCCAGCAGCTTCCAGGTCTACACCGGGGAGCTGTTTTTT.

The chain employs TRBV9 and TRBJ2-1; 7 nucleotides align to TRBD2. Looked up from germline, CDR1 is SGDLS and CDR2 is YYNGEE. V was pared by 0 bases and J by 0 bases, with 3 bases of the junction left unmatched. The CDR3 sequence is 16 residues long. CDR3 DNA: TGTGCCAGCAGCGTAGTCCTAGCGGCCTCCTACAATGAGCAGTTCTTC. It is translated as CASSVVLAASYNEQFF.

The CDR3 sequence is CASSPLVKQREAFF. For the CDR3, the DNA is TGTGCCAGCAGCCCCCTGGTGAAGCAGCGTGAAGCTTTCTTT. V and J are TRBV9 and TRBJ1-1; unclear D gene. Germline V lookup: CDR1 SGDLS, CDR2 YYNGEE. The CDR3 length is 14 residues. V was pared by 4 bases and J by 7 bases, with 17 bases between. The whole variable domain, remainder taken from reference TRBV9 and TRBJ1-1, is DSGVTQTPKHLITATGQRVTLRCSPRSGDLSVYWYQQSLDQGLQFLIQYYNGEERAKGNILERFSAQQFPDLHSELNLSSLELGDSALYFCASSPLVKQREAFFGQGTRLTVV.

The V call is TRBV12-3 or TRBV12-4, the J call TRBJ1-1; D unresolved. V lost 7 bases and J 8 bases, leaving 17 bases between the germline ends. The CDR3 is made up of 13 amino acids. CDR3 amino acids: CASTLLRGDEAFF. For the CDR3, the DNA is TGTGCCAGCACCTTACTCCGGGGTGACGAAGCTTTCTTT.

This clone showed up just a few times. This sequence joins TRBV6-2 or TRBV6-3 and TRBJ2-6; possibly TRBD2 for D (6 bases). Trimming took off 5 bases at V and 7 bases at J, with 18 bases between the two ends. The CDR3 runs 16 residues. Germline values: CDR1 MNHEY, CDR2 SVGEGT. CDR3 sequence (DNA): TGTGCCAGCAGTGGCCTGAGGGAGGCAACCGCCAACGTCCTGACTTTC. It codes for CASSGLREATANVLTF.